The rows below give T cell receptor beta chains drawn from one sample of a study of beta chain features in type 1 diabetes. Assay: immunoSEQ multiplex PCR; the TCRdb copy retains only in-frame clones and omits some. Altogether 970,000 or so clones are present, roughly a sixth being singletons, with the ten largest covering around 0.02%. The specimen sequenced was naive CD4+ T cells from blood. The receptors were sampled from a woman aged 18-29 years in good health. Both conserved end residues are part of each CDR3. The order of the fields is V gene, clone size, J gene, D gene, CDR3 protein, CDR3 DNA. D genes are given only for firm matches. Not all rows give a size; the values are once, few, many and, for expanded clones, a class.

TRBV5-4,few,TRBJ1-2,TRBD1,CASSLFFGTGTSNYGYTF,TGTGCCAGCAGCCTTTTCTTCGGGACAGGAACGTCTAACTATGGCTACACCTTC
TRBV5-4,NA,TRBJ2-3,TRBD2,CASSQGLATTDTQYF,TGCGCCAGCAGCCAAGGACTAGCGACCACAGATACGCAGTATTTT
TRBV28,NA,TRBJ2-7,NA,CASSLGREVEQYF,TGTGCCAGCAGTTTAGGCAGGGAAGTCGAGCAGTACTTC
TRBV5-4,NA,TRBJ2-3,NA,CASSFSLADPTDTQYF,TGTGCCAGCAGCTTCTCCTTAGCGGACCCTACAGATACGCAGTATTTT
TRBV9,once,TRBJ1-2,TRBD1,CASSVFDRAYDGYTF,TGTGCCAGCAGCGTCTTTGACAGGGCCTATGATGGCTACACCTTC
TRBV7-2,NA,TRBJ1-5,TRBD1,CASSLATGGNQPQHF,TGTGCCAGCAGCTTGGCCACAGGGGGAAATCAGCCCCAGCATTTT
TRBV9,NA,TRBJ2-7,TRBD1,CASSATGGPSYEQYF,TGTGCCAGCAGTGCGACAGGGGGCCCCTCCTACGAGCAGTACTTC
TRBV29-1,few,TRBJ2-3,NA,CAYEGLTDTQYF,TGCGCTTACGAGGGGCTGACAGATACGCAGTATTTT
TRBV11-2,NA,TRBJ2-1,NA,CASSLVLFGEQFF,TGTGCCAGCAGCTTAGTATTATTTGGTGAGCAGTTCTTC
TRBV2,NA,TRBJ1-4,NA,CASSPGANEKLFF,TGTGCCAGCAGTCCAGGAGCTAATGAAAAACTGTTTTTT
TRBV5-4,few,TRBJ2-7,NA,CASSVDSHEQYF,TGTGCCAGCAGCGTCGACAGTCACGAGCAGTACTTC
TRBV28,NA,TRBJ2-1,TRBD2,CASSPGLAGEQFF,TGTGCCAGCAGTCCGGGACTAGCGGGTGAGCAGTTCTTC
TRBV5-6,NA,TRBJ2-2,TRBD2,CASSLLLAGGTGELFF,TGTGCCAGCAGCTTGTTACTAGCGGGAGGTACCGGGGAGCTGTTTTTT
TRBV28,NA,TRBJ1-2,NA,CASSVNYGYTF,TGTGCCAGCAGTGTAAACTATGGCTACACCTTC
TRBV5-6,few,TRBJ2-3,NA,CASSFRGIRKGDTQYF,TGTGCCAGCAGCTTCCGCGGGATCAGGAAAGGGGATACGCAGTATTTT
TRBV18,few,TRBJ2-7,TRBD2,CASSPTGPRGNYEQYF,TGTGCCAGCTCACCTACCGGGCCGCGGGGGAACTACGAGCAGTACTTC
TRBV18,NA,TRBJ2-1,TRBD2,CASSPTSVNEQFF,TGTGCCAGCTCACCAACTAGCGTAAATGAGCAGTTCTTC
TRBV28,NA,TRBJ2-2,TRBD2,CASSLSASGLNGLFF,TGTGCCAGCAGTTTATCGGCTAGCGGTCTTAATGGGCTGTTTTTT
TRBV10-3,few,TRBJ2-7,TRBD1,CAINTGQGAGEQYF,TGTGCCATAAATACGGGACAGGGGGCGGGAGAGCAGTACTTC
TRBV7-8,few,TRBJ2-7,NA,CASSSALLADMTYEQYF,TGTGCCAGCAGCTCCGCTCTTTTAGCGGACATGACCTACGAGCAGTACTTC
TRBV7-9,few,TRBJ1-4,TRBD1,CASSLARQGANEKLFF,TGTGCCAGCAGCTTAGCGCGACAGGGCGCTAATGAAAAACTGTTTTTT
TRBV27,NA,TRBJ1-1,NA,CASRPTANTEAFF,TGTGCCAGCAGGCCGACAGCGAACACTGAAGCTTTCTTT
TRBV28,NA,TRBJ2-2,TRBD1,CASSPGTGSGELFF,TGTGCCAGCAGCCCCGGGACAGGGTCCGGGGAGCTGTTTTTT
TRBV11-2,few,TRBJ1-3,NA,CASSLDPAGGNTIYF,TGTGCCAGCAGCCTAGACCCGGCGGGGGGAAACACCATATATTTT
TRBV11-2,few,TRBJ2-3,TRBD2,CASSLDPGGSTRTQYF,TGTGCCAGCAGCTTAGACCCGGGAGGGTCCACACGGACGCAGTATTTT
TRBV5-1,NA,TRBJ1-2,NA,CASSPAPGTPYGYTF,TGCGCCAGCAGCCCCGCTCCCGGGACCCCATATGGCTACACCTTC
TRBV7-2,NA,TRBJ2-1,NA,CASSPPGTPPGNEQFF,TGTGCCAGCAGCCCACCCGGGACTCCACCCGGCAATGAGCAGTTCTTC
TRBV5-6,NA,TRBJ2-3,NA,CASSLEGTQYF,TGTGCCAGCAGCTTGGAGGGGACGCAGTATTTT
TRBV6-6,NA,TRBJ2-5,TRBD2,CASNLAGTTQETQYF,TGTGCCAGCAACCTAGCGGGGACAACCCAAGAGACCCAGTACTTC
TRBV5-1,NA,TRBJ2-3,NA,CASEWGTSTDTQYF,TGCGCCAGCGAGTGGGGGACAAGCACAGATACGCAGTATTTT
TRBV2,few,TRBJ1-5,NA,CASSEAREQPQHF,TGTGCCAGCAGTGAAGCCCGAGAACAGCCCCAGCATTTT
TRBV10-3,NA,TRBJ2-2,NA,CAISGTANTGELFF,TGTGCCATCAGTGGGACAGCTAACACCGGGGAGCTGTTTTTT
TRBV23-1,few,TRBJ2-4,TRBD1,CASSQLGQGLSNIQYF,TGCGCCAGCAGTCAACTAGGACAGGGCCTATCAAACATTCAGTACTTC
TRBV6-5,NA,TRBJ2-7,NA,CASSVAFVVEQYF,TGTGCCAGCAGTGTGGCCTTCGTCGTGGAGCAGTACTTC
TRBV10-3,NA,TRBJ1-2,NA,CAIRQGGYGYTF,TGTGCCATCAGACAGGGTGGCTATGGCTACACCTTC
TRBV28,NA,TRBJ2-1,NA,CASTLDDSNEQFF,TGTGCCAGCACCCTCGACGACAGCAATGAGCAGTTCTTC
TRBV27,NA,TRBJ2-3,TRBD1,CASSLSQGAGTQYF,TGTGCCAGCAGTTTATCACAGGGGGCGGGTACGCAGTATTTT
TRBV19,NA,TRBJ1-5,NA,CASSGQGRRQPQHF,TGTGCCAGTAGTGGGCAGGGAAGACGTCAGCCCCAGCATTTT
TRBV5-1,NA,TRBJ2-1,TRBD1,CASSLGDSYNEQFF,TGCGCCAGCAGCTTAGGGGACAGCTACAATGAGCAGTTCTTC
TRBV2,NA,TRBJ2-3,NA,CASRGGQGTDTQYF,TGTGCCAGCAGGGGGGGACAAGGCACAGATACGCAGTATTTT
TRBV9,few,TRBJ2-3,NA,CASSVGLARNPADTQYF,TGTGCCAGCAGCGTAGGGCTAGCTCGCAACCCCGCAGATACGCAGTATTTT
TRBV6-5,NA,TRBJ2-5,TRBD2,CASTPWGLAEETQYF,TGTGCCAGCACCCCTTGGGGACTAGCGGAAGAGACCCAGTACTTC
TRBV11-2,many,TRBJ2-6,NA,CASRSMAGANVLTF,TGTGCCAGCAGGAGCATGGCTGGGGCCAACGTCCTGACTTTC
TRBV7-2,few,TRBJ2-7,NA,CASSLQPVLSSYEQYF,TGTGCCAGCAGCCTCCAGCCGGTTCTTAGCTCCTACGAGCAGTACTTC
TRBV10-3,few,TRBJ2-5,NA,CAISEIQETQYF,TGTGCCATCAGTGAGATCCAAGAGACCCAGTACTTC
TRBV7-2,NA,TRBJ1-1,NA,CASSLSPGRNTEAFF,TGTGCCAGCAGCTTATCCCCGGGACGGAACACTGAAGCTTTCTTT
TRBV27,NA,TRBJ2-3,NA,CASSLLVGADTQYF,TGTGCCAGCAGTTTATTGGTGGGGGCAGATACGCAGTATTTT
TRBV18,few,TRBJ2-7,NA,CASSHGSDYEQYF,TGTGCCAGCTCACATGGGTCGGACTACGAGCAGTACTTC
TRBV4-1,NA,TRBJ1-2,TRBD1,CASSQGGTGGLYGYTF,TGCGCCAGCAGCCAAGGTGGGACAGGGGGCCTCTATGGCTACACCTTC
TRBV11-2,NA,TRBJ2-2,NA,CASSSGWRTGELFF,TGTGCCAGCAGCTCAGGGTGGAGGACCGGGGAGCTGTTTTTT
TRBV7-8,NA,TRBJ2-7,NA,CASSLRGTGSSYEQYF,TGTGCCAGCAGCTTACGAGGCACAGGGAGCTCCTACGAGCAGTACTTC